A selection of T cell receptor beta chains follows, all from one sample in a study of circulating CD8 cells and anti-PD-1 response in melanoma. TCRdb ran MiXCR on the reads and lists one entry per CDR3 protein. The sample consists of 450 to 600 distinct CDR3 sequences, about 9% of them appearing once. The input for sequencing was CD8+ T cells from PBMCs, taken at baseline or after one month of anti-PD-1 therapy (not recorded which). These receptors were obtained from a human donor with melanoma. Each CDR3 is given with its conserved first and last residue. The order of the fields is CDR3 protein, CDR3 DNA, J gene, V gene, clone size, D gene. A D gene is named only where the DNA matches it firmly. Clone size is shown for a subset of rows, as once, few, many or a class of expanded clone.

CDR3aa: CASMSRPSTDTQYF
CDR3nt: TGTGCCAGTATGTCCCGTCCTAGCACAGATACGCAGTATTTT
j_gene: TRBJ2-3
v_gene: TRBV19
abundance: medium-sized
d_gene: .

CDR3aa: CSARDGDGRQETQYF
CDR3nt: TGCAGTGCTAGAGATGGGGACGGGAGGCAAGAGACCCAGTACTTC
j_gene: TRBJ2-5
v_gene: TRBV20-1
abundance: large
d_gene: TRBD2

CDR3aa: CASTLTGGTEAFF
CDR3nt: TGTGCCAGTACCCTAACAGGGGGCACTGAAGCTTTCTTT
j_gene: TRBJ1-1
v_gene: TRBV19
abundance: large
d_gene: TRBD1

CDR3aa: CASSTGGYTGELFF
CDR3nt: TGTGCCAGCAGCACAGGGGGCTACACCGGGGAGCTGTTTTTT
j_gene: TRBJ2-2
v_gene: TRBV5-6
abundance: .
d_gene: TRBD1

CDR3aa: CATSDPTGGESGELFF
CDR3nt: TGTGCCACCAGTGATCCGACAGGGGGCGAGTCCGGGGAGCTGTTTTTT
j_gene: TRBJ2-2
v_gene: TRBV24-1
abundance: hyperexpanded
d_gene: TRBD1

CDR3aa: CASWDSLDYEQYF
CDR3nt: TGTGCCAGCTGGGACAGTCTCGACTACGAGCAGTACTTC
j_gene: TRBJ2-7
v_gene: TRBV6-1
abundance: .
d_gene: TRBD1

CDR3aa: CASSLTPSGGDTQYF
CDR3nt: TGTGCCAGCAGCTTAACCCCTAGCGGGGGGGATACGCAGTATTTT
j_gene: TRBJ2-3
v_gene: TRBV7-3
abundance: .
d_gene: TRBD2

CDR3aa: CASRDSESSYEQYF
CDR3nt: TGTGCCAGCAGAGATTCCGAGAGCTCCTACGAGCAGTACTTC
j_gene: TRBJ2-7
v_gene: TRBV13
abundance: large
d_gene: .

CDR3aa: CASSIGRGTEAFF
CDR3nt: TGTGCCAGTAGTATAGGACGGGGCACTGAAGCTTTCTTT
j_gene: TRBJ1-1
v_gene: TRBV19
abundance: large
d_gene: .

CDR3aa: CASSAPRGGTEAFF
CDR3nt: TGCGCCAGCAGTGCACCCAGAGGGGGCACTGAAGCTTTCTTT
j_gene: TRBJ1-1
v_gene: TRBV25-1
abundance: few
d_gene: .

CDR3aa: CASSVERTGEQYF
CDR3nt: TGTGCCAGCAGCGTAGAGAGGACGGGGGAGCAGTACTTC
j_gene: TRBJ2-7
v_gene: TRBV9
abundance: medium-sized
d_gene: .

CDR3aa: CASSRLISGTEAYNEQFF
CDR3nt: TGTGCCAGCAGTCGTCTCATTTCCGGGACGGAGGCTTACAATGAGCAGTTCTTC
j_gene: TRBJ2-1
v_gene: TRBV5-6
abundance: large
d_gene: .

CDR3aa: CASSNTGMDRPYEQYF
CDR3nt: TGTGCCAGCAGCAACACTGGGATGGACCGTCCCTACGAGCAGTACTTC
j_gene: TRBJ2-7
v_gene: TRBV28
abundance: medium-sized
d_gene: .

CDR3aa: CASSPPGDSAYNEQFF
CDR3nt: TGTGCCAGCAGCCCCCCCGGTGACTCCGCCTACAATGAGCAGTTCTTC
j_gene: TRBJ2-1
v_gene: TRBV3-1
abundance: .
d_gene: .

CDR3aa: CATSLRHTSTDTQYF
CDR3nt: TGTGCCACATCACTTAGACACACTAGCACAGATACGCAGTATTTT
j_gene: TRBJ2-3
v_gene: TRBV19
abundance: few
d_gene: .

CDR3aa: CASSLGLAGVLTDTQYF
CDR3nt: TGTGCCAGCAGCTTGGGACTAGCGGGCGTACTAACAGATACGCAGTATTTT
j_gene: TRBJ2-3
v_gene: TRBV5-4
abundance: hyperexpanded
d_gene: TRBD2

CDR3aa: CASSSPRGANTGELFF
CDR3nt: TGTGCCAGCAGTTCGCCCAGGGGGGCGAACACCGGGGAGCTGTTTTTT
j_gene: TRBJ2-2
v_gene: TRBV25-1
abundance: large
d_gene: .

CDR3aa: CVDRGQETQYF
CDR3nt: TGTGTAGACAGGGGCCAAGAGACCCAGTACTTC
j_gene: TRBJ2-5
v_gene: TRBV25-1
abundance: large
d_gene: TRBD1

CDR3aa: CASSPGQGSTYGYTF
CDR3nt: TGTGCCAGTAGTCCTGGACAGGGAAGTACCTATGGCTACACCTTC
j_gene: TRBJ1-2
v_gene: TRBV19
abundance: large
d_gene: TRBD1

CDR3aa: CASSVKAGRDGRDEQFF
CDR3nt: TGTGCCAGCAGTGTGAAAGCGGGACGGGACGGGAGGGATGAGCAGTTCTTC
j_gene: TRBJ2-1
v_gene: TRBV2
abundance: medium-sized
d_gene: TRBD2

CDR3aa: CASSSELAELLYNEQFF
CDR3nt: TGTGCCAGCAGTTCGGAACTTGCGGAACTCCTCTACAATGAGCAGTTCTTC
j_gene: TRBJ2-1
v_gene: TRBV12-3/TRBV12-4
abundance: large
d_gene: .

CDR3aa: CASAGAGGPNTQYF
CDR3nt: TGTGCCAGTGCCGGAGCGGGGGGGCCAAATACGCAGTATTTT
j_gene: TRBJ2-3
v_gene: TRBV5-4
abundance: medium-sized
d_gene: TRBD2

CDR3aa: CVSSPQPDQPQHF
CDR3nt: TGTGTCAGCAGCCCCCAACCCGATCAGCCCCAGCATTTT
j_gene: TRBJ1-5
v_gene: TRBV7-6
abundance: .
d_gene: .

CDR3aa: CASTKVKDIQYF
CDR3nt: TGTGCCAGCACCAAGGTCAAGGACATTCAGTACTTC
j_gene: TRBJ2-4
v_gene: TRBV27
abundance: large
d_gene: .

CDR3aa: CASSDSKDGSLDTQYF
CDR3nt: TGTGCCAGCAGTGACTCGAAGGACGGGTCCTTGGATACGCAGTATTTT
j_gene: TRBJ2-3
v_gene: TRBV6-4
abundance: medium-sized
d_gene: .

CDR3aa: CASTPGEGRYTDTQYF
CDR3nt: TGTGCCAGCACCCCCGGCGAGGGCAGGTACACAGATACGCAGTATTTT
j_gene: TRBJ2-3
v_gene: TRBV28
abundance: large
d_gene: .

CDR3aa: CASSLSAVSSYNSPLHF
CDR3nt: TGTGCCAGCAGTTTATCGGCAGTGAGCTCCTATAATTCACCCCTCCACTTT
j_gene: TRBJ1-6
v_gene: TRBV12-3/TRBV12-4
abundance: medium-sized
d_gene: .

CDR3aa: CAISESTDSNEKLFF
CDR3nt: TGTGCCATCAGTGAGTCGACAGATTCTAATGAAAAACTGTTTTTT
j_gene: TRBJ1-4
v_gene: TRBV10-3
abundance: medium-sized
d_gene: .

CDR3aa: CASRMDIYNEQFF
CDR3nt: TGTGCCAGTAGGATGGACATTTACAATGAGCAGTTCTTC
j_gene: TRBJ2-1
v_gene: TRBV19
abundance: medium-sized
d_gene: .

CDR3aa: CASMRASGRDEQFF
CDR3nt: TGTGCCAGCATGAGGGCTAGCGGGAGAGATGAGCAGTTCTTC
j_gene: TRBJ2-1
v_gene: TRBV27
abundance: large
d_gene: TRBD2

CDR3aa: CSVLDGETGELFF
CDR3nt: TGCAGCGTTCTGGACGGAGAGACCGGGGAGCTGTTTTTT
j_gene: TRBJ2-2
v_gene: TRBV29-1
abundance: medium-sized
d_gene: .

CDR3aa: CASSLRGGAPYNEQFF
CDR3nt: TGTGCCAGCAGTTTAAGGGGGGGGGCCCCCTACAATGAGCAGTTCTTC
j_gene: TRBJ2-1
v_gene: TRBV27
abundance: .
d_gene: .

CDR3aa: CASSIAGGGDYEQYF
CDR3nt: TGTGCCAGCAGCATAGCGGGAGGAGGGGACTACGAGCAGTACTTC
j_gene: TRBJ2-7
v_gene: TRBV27
abundance: hyperexpanded
d_gene: TRBD2

CDR3aa: CAGSPGTGGYKQYF
CDR3nt: TGTGCCGGCAGCCCCGGGACAGGGGGCTACAAGCAGTACTTC
j_gene: TRBJ2-7
v_gene: TRBV7-2
abundance: .
d_gene: TRBD1

CDR3aa: CATSRDPAGAETQYF
CDR3nt: TGTGCCACCAGCAGAGATCCAGCGGGGGCGGAGACCCAGTACTTC
j_gene: TRBJ2-5
v_gene: TRBV15
abundance: medium-sized
d_gene: TRBD2

CDR3aa: CASTSGGSTDTQYF
CDR3nt: TGTGCCAGTACTAGCGGGGGTAGCACAGATACGCAGTATTTT
j_gene: TRBJ2-3
v_gene: TRBV19
abundance: large
d_gene: TRBD2

CDR3aa: CASHRLGPGFQKRNTGELFF
CDR3nt: TGTGCCAGCCACCGGCTGGGGCCAGGATTCCAAAAACGGAACACCGGGGAGCTGTTTTTT
j_gene: TRBJ2-2
v_gene: TRBV19
abundance: medium-sized
d_gene: .

CDR3aa: CASSAGDSRETQYF
CDR3nt: TGTGCCAGCAGCGCAGGGGACAGTAGGGAGACCCAGTACTTC
j_gene: TRBJ2-5
v_gene: TRBV25-1
abundance: large
d_gene: TRBD1

CDR3aa: CASSPGITEAFF
CDR3nt: TGTGCCAGCAGCCCGGGGATCACTGAAGCTTTCTTT
j_gene: TRBJ1-1
v_gene: TRBV16
abundance: medium-sized
d_gene: .

CDR3aa: CATSETGLGGTQYF
CDR3nt: TGTGCCACCAGTGAAACCGGACTTGGCGGGACCCAGTACTTC
j_gene: TRBJ2-5
v_gene: TRBV24-1
abundance: large
d_gene: .

CDR3aa: CASSLGGQLSSYNSPLHF
CDR3nt: TGTGCCAGCAGTTTAGGTGGGCAGCTGAGCTCCTATAATTCACCCCTCCACTTT
j_gene: TRBJ1-6
v_gene: TRBV27
abundance: large
d_gene: .

CDR3aa: CASSQVMGGHEQYF
CDR3nt: TGTGCCAGCAGCCAGGTCATGGGGGGCCACGAGCAGTACTTC
j_gene: TRBJ2-7
v_gene: TRBV16
abundance: medium-sized
d_gene: .

CDR3aa: CATSDLKGESGELFF
CDR3nt: TGTGCCACCAGTGATTTAAAGGGGGAGTCCGGGGAGCTGTTTTTT
j_gene: TRBJ2-2
v_gene: TRBV24-1
abundance: large
d_gene: .

CDR3aa: CASSPLSTGPQHF
CDR3nt: TGTGCCAGCAGTCCGCTCAGTACCGGGCCCCAGCATTTT
j_gene: TRBJ1-5
v_gene: TRBV27
abundance: large
d_gene: .

CDR3aa: CASSFGQAYTGELFF
CDR3nt: TGTGCCAGCAGCTTTGGGCAGGCTTACACCGGGGAGCTGTTTTTT
j_gene: TRBJ2-2
v_gene: TRBV11-2
abundance: medium-sized
d_gene: .

CDR3aa: CASSLGTGDGYTF
CDR3nt: TGTGCCAGCAGCTTAGGGACAGGGGATGGCTACACCTTC
j_gene: TRBJ1-2
v_gene: TRBV7-3
abundance: large
d_gene: TRBD1

CDR3aa: CASRHKAGYGDEQFF
CDR3nt: TGTGCCAGCAGACATAAAGCGGGTTACGGGGATGAGCAGTTCTTC
j_gene: TRBJ2-1
v_gene: TRBV27
abundance: medium-sized
d_gene: .

CDR3aa: CASSHPWGLGAFF
CDR3nt: TGTGCCAGTAGTCATCCGTGGGGCTTGGGTGCTTTCTTT
j_gene: TRBJ1-1
v_gene: TRBV19
abundance: large
d_gene: .

CDR3aa: CATSDLRGGEQFF
CDR3nt: TGTGCCACCAGTGATTTGCGGGGAGGTGAGCAGTTCTTC
j_gene: TRBJ2-1
v_gene: TRBV24-1
abundance: hyperexpanded
d_gene: .

CDR3aa: CASSLDGHNEQFF
CDR3nt: TGTGCCAGCAGCTTAGATGGGCACAATGAGCAGTTCTTC
j_gene: TRBJ2-1
v_gene: TRBV7-6
abundance: large
d_gene: .

CDR3aa: CASSDGTGTGYEQYF
CDR3nt: TGTGCCAGCAGTGATGGAACCGGGACAGGCTACGAGCAGTACTTC
j_gene: TRBJ2-7
v_gene: TRBV2
abundance: large
d_gene: TRBD1

CDR3aa: CASSAGGDNERLFF
CDR3nt: TGTGCCAGCAGCGCCGGGGGCGATAACGAAAGACTGTTTTTT
j_gene: TRBJ1-4
v_gene: TRBV2
abundance: .
d_gene: .

CDR3aa: CASSPKTLSYEQYF
CDR3nt: TGTGCCAGCAGCCCCAAAACACTGTCCTACGAGCAGTACTTC
j_gene: TRBJ2-7
v_gene: TRBV7-2
abundance: large
d_gene: .

CDR3aa: CASSPRGGTGAGELFF
CDR3nt: TGTGCCAGCAGCCCCCGAGGGGGGACAGGGGCAGGGGAGCTGTTTTTT
j_gene: TRBJ2-2
v_gene: TRBV28
abundance: medium-sized
d_gene: TRBD1

CDR3aa: CASSTQDRGRETQYF
CDR3nt: TGTGCCAGCAGTACCCAGGACAGGGGGCGGGAGACCCAGTACTTC
j_gene: TRBJ2-5
v_gene: TRBV28
abundance: large
d_gene: TRBD1